This T cell receptor (beta chain) is drawn from a study of cytomegalovirus exposure and HLA in healthy donors. Regarding the study as a whole: The presence/absence work took it that sequencing depth was about the same across donors.

PCR employed 60 Vbeta and 13 Jbeta primers. Repertoires were generated with immunoSEQ multiplex PCR, while TCRdb's copy carries only in-frame clones and drops some. The table includes approximately 160,000 clones, around 65% detected once. This clone was picked up one time. Antigen unknown. V was cut by 7 bases and J by 5 bases, with 17 bases left in between. Germline values: CDR1 MDHEN, CDR2 SYDVKM. The length of the CDR3 is 14 residues. Material: PBMCs. The source is a woman in her 40s in good health and CMV-seropositive. The chain carries TRBV28 and TRBJ2-5; TRBD1 is a possible D gene (7 bases). The CDR3 sequence is CASTSGGGGETQYF. The DNA of the CDR3 is TGTGCCAGCACCTCAGGAGGGGGCGGGGAGACCCAGTACTTC.